A selection of T cell receptor beta chains follows, all from one sample in a study of blood T cell repertoires in COVID-19. Sequencing used immunoSEQ multiplex PCR; TCRdb keeps in-frame clones, though not all of them. The sample lists about 270,000 clones, 86% occurring once. Sequencing input: peripheral blood. These receptors were taken from a middle-aged man with active or convalescent COVID-19. The CDR3 runs from the conserved cysteine through the conserved F or W. A D gene is named only where the DNA matches it firmly. Some rows mark clone size as missing; the rest say once, few, many or name a class of expanded clone.

size	D	J	V	DNA	CDR3
.	TRBD2	TRBJ2-7	TRBV5-1	TGCGCCAGCACCCCACTAGCGGGGGGGCCTTACGAGCAGTACTTC	CASTPLAGGPYEQYF
once	.	TRBJ1-5	TRBV5-1	TGCGCCAGCAGCCAAGGGGCAGCCCAACGACCCCAGCATTTT	CASSQGAAQRPQHF
once	.	TRBJ1-3	TRBV3-1/TRBV3-2	TGTGCCAGCAGCCAGGCTTTCAGGGTAACTGGAAACACCATATATTTT	CASSQAFRVTGNTIYF
.	.	TRBJ2-7	TRBV4-2	TGTGCCAGCAGCCAATCAGGGCAGGGGTCGAACTACGAGCAGTACTTC	CASSQSGQGSNYEQYF
few	.	TRBJ2-2	TRBV30	TGTGCCTGGAGTACAACGAGGAGTATGAACACCGGGGAGCTGTTTTTT	CAWSTTRSMNTGELFF
once	TRBD1	TRBJ1-5	TRBV6-1	TGTGCCAGCAGTGAACTACAGGGGTCCCAGCATTTT	CASSELQGSQHF
.	TRBD2	TRBJ2-7	TRBV20-1	TGCAGTGCTAGTTCGCGGGAGCCTCACGAGCAGTACTTC	CSASSREPHEQYF
.	.	TRBJ2-5	TRBV11-2	TGTGCCAGCAGCTTAGGGGTCAGGGCAGGAGAGACCCAGTACTTC	CASSLGVRAGETQYF
once	.	TRBJ2-5	TRBV24-1	TGTGCCACCAGTGATTTGCAGGGTGGCGAGACCCAGTACTTC	CATSDLQGGETQYF
.	.	TRBJ1-6	TRBV5-5	TGTGCCAGCAGTTTGGACGGAGGCTCAAGCTCCTATAATTCACCCCTCCACTTT	CASSLDGGSSSYNSPLHF
.	.	TRBJ1-1	TRBV25-1	TGTGCCAGCAGACATGGCCCTGAAGCTTTCTTT	CASRHGPEAFF
.	.	TRBJ2-3	TRBV23-1	TGCGCCAGCAGTCATCCAACCCTAGAACGCACAGATACGCAGTATTTT	CASSHPTLERTDTQYF
.	.	TRBJ2-5	TRBV6-5	TGTGCCAGCAGTTACTCGATACCAGGGGGGAAGGAGACCCAGTACTTC	CASSYSIPGGKETQYF
.	.	TRBJ2-7	TRBV10-2	TGCGCCAGCACCAGAGGCCAATTTTACGAGCAGTACTTC	CASTRGQFYEQYF
.	.	TRBJ1-1	TRBV14	TGTGCCAGCAGCCGAGTCATGAACACTGAAGCTTTCTTT	CASSRVMNTEAFF
.	.	TRBJ1-5	TRBV19	TGTGCCAGTAGTATAGTTCAGAATAGCAATCAGCCCCAGCATTTT	CASSIVQNSNQPQHF
.	.	TRBJ1-2	TRBV12-5	TGTGCTAGTGGTTTGGGCGAAAACTATGGCTACACCTTC	CASGLGENYGYTF
.	TRBD1	TRBJ2-2	TRBV15	TGTGCCACCAGCAGACCGGGACAGGGGTGGTCCGGGGAGCTGTTTTTT	CATSRPGQGWSGELFF
few	.	TRBJ1-1	TRBV29-1	TGCAGCGTAGATCTGCGGAACACTGAAGCTTTCTTT	CSVDLRNTEAFF
.	TRBD1	TRBJ1-5	TRBV15	TGTGCCACCAGCTCCGGGACAGGGAATTCTTGGATGGAGCCCCAGCATTTT	CATSSGTGNSWMEPQHF
.	.	TRBJ1-2	TRBV12-3/TRBV12-4	TGTGCCAGCAGTCCCCTGCAGGACTATGGCTACACCTTC	CASSPLQDYGYTF
.	TRBD2	TRBJ2-7	TRBV2	TGTGCCAGCATTGGGGGGCGAGCGGGGGCGGACCTCTCCGAGCAGTACTTC	CASIGGRAGADLSEQYF
.	TRBD1	TRBJ1-1	TRBV29-1	TGCAGCGGTACGACAGGGTCCACTGAAGCTTTCTTT	CSGTTGSTEAFF
.	TRBD1	TRBJ1-1	TRBV10-3	TGTGCCATCAGTGAGTCGGACAGGGGCACTGAAGCTTTCTTT	CAISESDRGTEAFF
.	.	TRBJ1-1	TRBV10-1	TGCGCCAGCAGGCCGCAGGGTACGGGCACTGAAGCTTTCTTT	CASRPQGTGTEAFF
.	.	TRBJ1-6	TRBV28	TGTGCCAGCAGTTCCACCAGGGAGGGGTCACCCCTCCACTTT	CASSSTREGSPLHF
.	.	TRBJ1-6	TRBV11-2	TGTGCCAGCAGCCTTGTTACAGGGAGCTCCTATAATTCACCCCTCCACTTT	CASSLVTGSSYNSPLHF
.	.	TRBJ1-5	TRBV30	TGTGCCTGGAGTCCCACAGGTTTCAAGCCCCAGCATTTT	CAWSPTGFKPQHF
few	.	TRBJ1-3	TRBV19	TGTGCCAGTAGTATGAGTTCTGGAAACACCATATATTTT	CASSMSSGNTIYF
.	TRBD1	TRBJ1-2	TRBV5-3	TGTGCCAGAAGCTTGGCCGCGACAGGGACAAACTATGGCTACACCTTC	CARSLAATGTNYGYTF
.	.	TRBJ1-3	TRBV7-9	TGTGCCAGCAGTTACGGAGGTGGAAACACCATATATTTT	CASSYGGGNTIYF
few	.	TRBJ1-2	TRBV6-6	TGTGCCAGCAGTTACTCCCAGGGCCCATCTAACTATGGCTACACCTTC	CASSYSQGPSNYGYTF
.	.	TRBJ1-2	TRBV5-6	TGTGCCAGCAGCCTGGGGCTACAGTTAATCTATGGCTACACCTTC	CASSLGLQLIYGYTF
.	TRBD2	TRBJ2-7	TRBV12-3/TRBV12-4	TGTGCCAGCAGCCCGGGACTAAACTACGAGCAGTACTTC	CASSPGLNYEQYF
.	TRBD1	TRBJ2-6	TRBV5-4	TGTGCCAGCAGCCCCTCCGGCGACAGGGACTCTGGGGCCAACGTCCTGACTTTC	CASSPSGDRDSGANVLTF
.	.	TRBJ1-1	TRBV7-6	TGTGCCAGCAGCCCGACAGATCTGAACACTGAAGCTTTCTTT	CASSPTDLNTEAFF
many	TRBD1	TRBJ1-3	TRBV5-4	TGTGCCAGCAGCTTCGATACAGGGGACGGAAACACCATATATTTT	CASSFDTGDGNTIYF
.	TRBD1	TRBJ2-7	TRBV5-1	TGCGCCAGCAGCTCCGGGACAGGGATCCACGAGCAGTACTTC	CASSSGTGIHEQYF
.	.	TRBJ2-1	TRBV5-1	TGCGCCAGCAGCTTGGAGACTGGCTCCTACAATGAGCAGTTCTTC	CASSLETGSYNEQFF
.	.	TRBJ1-1	TRBV7-9	TGTGCCAGCAGCCCGGACATTATAGGGAACACTGAAGCTTTCTTT	CASSPDIIGNTEAFF
.	.	TRBJ2-7	TRBV9	TGTGCCAGCAGCGTAGGAACCCTACCGGGCGAGCAGTACTTC	CASSVGTLPGEQYF
.	TRBD1	TRBJ1-1	TRBV27	TGTGCCAGCAGTTATTCAGGGACAGCGAACACTGAAGCTTTCTTT	CASSYSGTANTEAFF
.	TRBD1	TRBJ2-4	TRBV10-3	TGTGCCATCAGTGACCAGGACTCGAAGGGACAGGGGGATGACATTCAGTACTTC	CAISDQDSKGQGDDIQYF
once	TRBD1	TRBJ1-6	TRBV27	TGTGCCAGCAGTCCCGGGACAGCCAATTCACCCCTCCACTTT	CASSPGTANSPLHF
.	.	TRBJ1-1	TRBV29-1	TGCAGCGCTACGGGAGGGATGAACACTGAAGCTTTCTTT	CSATGGMNTEAFF
.	.	TRBJ1-1	TRBV12-5	TGTGCTAGTGGTTTGGGACCGGGCCCGGGGGCTGAAGCTTTCTTT	CASGLGPGPGAEAFF
.	.	TRBJ2-6	TRBV6-5	TGTGCCAGCAGTTTTGTTAGCGGCTCTGGGGCCAACGTCCTGACTTTC	CASSFVSGSGANVLTF